What follows is one T cell receptor beta chain and its context. This entry is derived from a study of blood T cell repertoires in COVID-19. Overall study: Spain, Italy and the United States supplied samples that represented acute and convalescent COVID-19.

The table came from immunoSEQ multiplex PCR; TCRdb's copy has only in-frame clones and leaves some out. The data show roughly 400,000 clones, 70% to 90% seen once. Germline trimming cut 4 bases from V and 7 bases from J; bases unmatched to any gene: 7. Germline V gene data show CDR1 as SGHRS and CDR2 as YFSETQ. The CDR3 runs to 16 residues. Participant age was roughly 18 to 90 years, and participants resided in fewer than 25 US areas. The clonotype originates from a woman aged 18-29 years who had been exposed to COVID-19. The material sequenced was PBMCs or T cells enriched from blood (not recorded which). This rearrangement joins TRBV5-1 to TRBJ2-1; the match to TRBD2 covers 14 bases. The DNA for the CDR3 is TGCGCCAGCAGCGAAGGGACTAGCGGGGGCAATAATGAGCAGTTCTTC. It is translated as CASSEGTSGGNNEQFF. Variable domain in full (rest from reference TRBV5-1 and TRBJ2-1): KAGVTQTPRYLIKTRGQQVTLSCSPISGHRSVSWYQQTPGQGLQFLFEYFSETQRNKGNFPGRFSGRQFSNSRSEMNVSTLELGDSALYLCASSEGTSGGNNEQFFGPGTRLTVL.